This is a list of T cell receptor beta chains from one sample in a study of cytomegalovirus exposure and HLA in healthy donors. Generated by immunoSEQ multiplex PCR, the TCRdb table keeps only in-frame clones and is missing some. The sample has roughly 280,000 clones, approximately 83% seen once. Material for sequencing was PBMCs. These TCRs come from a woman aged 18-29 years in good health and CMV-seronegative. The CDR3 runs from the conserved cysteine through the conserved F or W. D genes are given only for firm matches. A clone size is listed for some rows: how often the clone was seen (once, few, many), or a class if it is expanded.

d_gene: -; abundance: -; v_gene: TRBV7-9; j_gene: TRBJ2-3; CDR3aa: CASSLGGGPDTQYF
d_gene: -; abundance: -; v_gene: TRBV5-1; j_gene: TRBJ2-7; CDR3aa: CASSSGGAESYEQYF
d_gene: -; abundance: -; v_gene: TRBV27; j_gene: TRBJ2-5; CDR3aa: CASSPHNNQETQYF
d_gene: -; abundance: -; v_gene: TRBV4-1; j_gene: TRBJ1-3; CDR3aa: CASSQRTPSSGNTIYF
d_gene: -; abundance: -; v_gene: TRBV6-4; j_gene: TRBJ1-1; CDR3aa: CASSATGLNTEAFF
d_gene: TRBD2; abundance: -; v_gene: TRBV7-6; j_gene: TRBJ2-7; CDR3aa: CASSFWTSGSSYEQYF
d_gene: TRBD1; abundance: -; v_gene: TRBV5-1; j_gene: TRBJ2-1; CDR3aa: CASSKDRGLRGGKNEQFF
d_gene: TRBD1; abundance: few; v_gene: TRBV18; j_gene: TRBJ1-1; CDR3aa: CASSQGQGNTEAFF
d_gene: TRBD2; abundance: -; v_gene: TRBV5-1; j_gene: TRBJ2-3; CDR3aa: CASKEAGSTDTQYF
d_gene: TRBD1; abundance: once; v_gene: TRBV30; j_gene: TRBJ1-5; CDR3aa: CAWSRDRALFQPQHF